This T cell receptor (beta chain) originates from a study of metastatic and nonmetastatic thyroid tumors. Whole-study context: For malignant and benign thyroid patients, tumor or nodule tissue and blood were the sources whose repertoires were compared.

With MiXCR, TCRdb called clones anew from the PCR reads. The profile shows 20,000 to 25,000 clones, roughly 20% of them singletons. CDR1 and CDR2 (germline): SGDLS, YYNGEE. Deletions cut 1 base from V and 0 bases from J, with 4 bases between. The CDR3 runs 13 residues. Thyroid surgery was preceded by no treatment in any patient. This clone was detected ten times or more. Antigen unknown. Study results and caveats: Malignant tumors reportedly showed significantly higher TCR beta diversity than benign nodules in both blood and tumor.

This sequence originates from a female donor with papillary thyroid cancer or a benign thyroid nodule (not recorded which). Some clones in this sample may be carry-over from other donors' samples. The gene calls are TRBV9 and TRBJ2-5; D not resolved. The sequencing input was blood. CDR3 nucleotide sequence: TGTGCCAGCAGCGTAAACCACCAAGAGACCCAGTACTTC. Amino acids: CASSVNHQETQYF.